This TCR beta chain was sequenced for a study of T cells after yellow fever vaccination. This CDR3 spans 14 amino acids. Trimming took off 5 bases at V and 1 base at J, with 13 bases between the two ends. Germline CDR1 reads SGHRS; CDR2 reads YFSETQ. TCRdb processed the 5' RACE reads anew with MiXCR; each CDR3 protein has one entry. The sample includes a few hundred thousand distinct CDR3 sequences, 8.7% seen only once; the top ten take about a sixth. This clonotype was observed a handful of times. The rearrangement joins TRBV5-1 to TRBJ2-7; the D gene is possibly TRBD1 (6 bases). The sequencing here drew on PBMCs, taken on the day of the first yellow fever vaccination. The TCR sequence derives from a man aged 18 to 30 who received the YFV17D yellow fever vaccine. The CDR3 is CASRGRGSSYEQYF. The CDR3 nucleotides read TGCGCCAGCAGGGGCAGGGGTTCGTCCTACGAGCAGTACTTC.